The rows below give T cell receptor beta chains drawn from one sample of a study of a mutant IDH1 vaccine in newly diagnosed glioma. Only in-frame clones appear in the TCRdb table, and some are missing; sequencing was by immunoSEQ multiplex PCR. The table has about 55,000 clones, around 84% seen once. No antigens are known for them. The material was PBMCs, obtained from a glioma patient whose treatment included an IDH1 peptide vaccine. The receptors stem from a woman younger than 35 with glioma. CDR3s leave out the opening cysteine and the closing phenylalanine or tryptophan. Clone size is shown for a subset of rows, as once, few, many or a class of expanded clone.

few	TRBJ2-3	TRBV7-2	ASSLGAGGPGDTQY
.	TRBJ1-1	TRBV11-2	ASSLAQGSGTEAF
once	TRBJ1-5	TRBV19	ASSIDGTDNQPQH
.	TRBJ2-1	TRBV27	ASSFYNEQF
.	TRBJ2-7	TRBV6-5	ASSLGRVYEQY
.	TRBJ2-1	TRBV4-3	ASSQDWGLAGGLVSYNEQF
.	TRBJ2-1	TRBV5-4	ASSVGLAGPVRF
.	TRBJ2-7	TRBV7-6	ASSYADTYEQY
.	TRBJ1-2	TRBV6-5	ASSVGQVGGYT
.	TRBJ2-6	TRBV7-6	ASSRTLSGANVLT
.	TRBJ1-3	TRBV9	ASTGGPSSGNTIY
.	TRBJ2-7	TRBV9	ASSNFGQGFDEQY
.	TRBJ2-3	TRBV19	ASSIDSATDTQY
.	TRBJ2-5	TRBV18	ASSRTGGDQETQY
.	TRBJ2-7	TRBV6-1	ASYVTGTYEQY
few	TRBJ1-1	TRBV19	ASRPGQDLTEAF
few	TRBJ1-4	TRBV7-9	ASSSEGRSEMF
.	TRBJ1-1	TRBV2	ASSSLDRGLWGTEAF
.	TRBJ2-1	TRBV15	ATSRVASGRGEQF
.	TRBJ2-1	TRBV5-4	ASSISGGNEQF
.	TRBJ1-2	TRBV25-1	ASSPDVFGGYT
.	TRBJ2-1	TRBV5-1	ASSLLAGGLNEQF
.	TRBJ2-4	TRBV7-2	ASSFGLAGLLAKNIQY
.	TRBJ1-4	TRBV5-6	ASSWGQDNEKLF
.	TRBJ2-3	TRBV7-9	ASSLNVPSGGGTDTQY
.	TRBJ2-2	TRBV9	ASSLEGGRAGELF
.	TRBJ2-1	TRBV7-3	ASSESGSPYNEQF
.	TRBJ1-1	TRBV6-5	ASSTSWTANTEAF
.	TRBJ1-2	TRBV7-3	ASGSPGEPRGYT